This TCR beta chain appears in the sequencing data of a study of shared clonotypes between healthy human individuals. As for the study in general: In total, the donors were a couple of women and a few men aged 18 to 49. Study findings and constraints: Clonotypes which were not shared had lower generation probabilities than clonotypes that all four donors shared. Relative to memory subsets, naive subsets generally showed larger estimated richness.

Repertoires were generated with immunoSEQ multiplex PCR, while TCRdb's copy carries only in-frame clones and drops some. The sample carries roughly 2,000,000 clones, 85% to 95% recorded once. CD8 cells classed as naive were CD45RO-negative and positively selected for CCR7, excluding terminally differentiated effector memory CD45RA+ cells. To note about this clone: The antigen is not known.

The V and J ends lost 0 bases and 0 bases respectively, with 10 bases between them. The germline V gene has CDR1 SGHRS and CDR2 YFSETQ. The CDR3 contains 16 residues. The receptor's source is a man in his late teens or twenties in good health. Some clones in this sample may be carry-over from other donors' samples. The V and J genes are TRBV5-1 and TRBJ1-3; D uncertain. The sequenced material came from naive CD8+ T cells from PBMCs. The CDR3 DNA sequence: TGCGCCAGCAGCTTGGAGTTGGGGAGCTCTGGAAACACCATATATTTT. It encodes CASSLELGSSGNTIYF.